This T cell receptor (beta chain) was retrieved from a study of T cells in Graves' hyperthyroidism and ophthalmopathy. The investigators amplified TCR beta CDR3 regions from RNA transcripts. The HTBI primer set was used in a first-round RT-PCR of the TCR CDR3. TCRdb reanalysed the multiplex PCR reads using MiXCR and keeps one entry per CDR3 protein. The sample lists 750,000 to 900,000 distinct CDR3 sequences, 38% occurring once. Trimming shortened V by 10 bases and J by 3 bases, and 19 bases separated the two germline ends. CDR1 is ENHRY and CDR2 is SYGVKD in the germline V gene. The CDR3 loop spans 14 amino acids.

Sequencing input: blood. The sequence was obtained from a young man with Graves' hyperthyroidism. The chain carries TRBV10-3 and TRBJ2-7; no firm D call. The chain's CDR3 is CASSSSADHYEQYF. The DNA for the CDR3 is TGTGCCAGTTCCTCTTCGGCGGACCACTACGAGCAGTACTTC.